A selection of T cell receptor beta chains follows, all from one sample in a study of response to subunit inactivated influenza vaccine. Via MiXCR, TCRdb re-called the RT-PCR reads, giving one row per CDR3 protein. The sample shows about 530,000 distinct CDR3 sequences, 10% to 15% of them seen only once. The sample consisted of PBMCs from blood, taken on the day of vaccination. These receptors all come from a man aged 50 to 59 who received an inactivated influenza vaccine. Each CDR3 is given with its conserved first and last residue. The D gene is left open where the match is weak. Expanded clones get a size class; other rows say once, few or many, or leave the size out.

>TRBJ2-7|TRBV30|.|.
CAWTKAWVYEQYF
TGTGCCTGGACTAAAGCATGGGTCTACGAGCAGTACTTC
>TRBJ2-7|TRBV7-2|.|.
CASSLGPSNPYEQYF
TGTGCCAGCAGCTTAGGACCATCAAACCCCTACGAGCAGTACTTC
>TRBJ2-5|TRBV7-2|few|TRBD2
CASSYSGRVLNQYF
TGTGCCAGCAGCTATAGCGGGAGGGTGCTGAATCAGTACTTC
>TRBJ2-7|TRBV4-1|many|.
CASSQVGVYEQYF
TGCGCCAGCAGCCAGGTCGGAGTCTACGAGCAGTACTTC
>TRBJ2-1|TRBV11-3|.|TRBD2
CASSLMRGDYNEQFF
TGTGCCAGCAGCTTAATGCGGGGGGACTACAATGAGCAGTTCTTC
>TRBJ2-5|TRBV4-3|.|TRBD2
CASSQDRGGRTQYF
TGCGCCAGCAGCCAAGATCGGGGAGGGCGGACCCAGTACTTC
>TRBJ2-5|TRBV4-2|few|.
CASSRFLLQETQYF
TGTGCCAGCAGCCGCTTTCTACTCCAAGAGACCCAGTACTTC
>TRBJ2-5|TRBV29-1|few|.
CSVAWWGETQYF
TGCAGCGTCGCATGGTGGGGAGAGACCCAGTACTTC
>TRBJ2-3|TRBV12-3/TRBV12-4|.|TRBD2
CACSLVETSGITDTQYF
TGTGCCTGCAGTTTAGTGGAGACTAGCGGAATCACAGATACGCAGTATTTT
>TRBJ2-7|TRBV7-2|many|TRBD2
CASSKTSGGSYEQYF
TGTGCCAGCAGCAAGACTAGCGGGGGGTCCTACGAGCAGTACTTC
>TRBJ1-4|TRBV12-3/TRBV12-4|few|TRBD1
CASSSRTGGKLFF
TGTGCCAGCAGTTCCAGGACAGGGGGAAAACTGTTTTTT
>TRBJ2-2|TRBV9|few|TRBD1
CASSVARTGWRTGELFF
TGTGCCAGCAGCGTAGCTAGGACAGGGTGGCGTACCGGGGAGCTGTTTTTT
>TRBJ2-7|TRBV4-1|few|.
CASSQELFPETYEQYF
TGCGCCAGCAGCCAAGAGTTATTTCCTGAGACTTACGAGCAGTACTTC
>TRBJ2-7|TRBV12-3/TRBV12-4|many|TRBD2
CASSLGLGFYEQYF
TGTGCCAGCAGCCTGGGACTAGGATTCTACGAGCAGTACTTC
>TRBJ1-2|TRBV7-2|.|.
CASSLAPLAREGYTF
TGTGCCAGCAGCTTAGCCCCACTCGCAAGGGAGGGCTACACCTTC
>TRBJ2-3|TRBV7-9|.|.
CASSSVRGWNTDTQYF
TGTGCCAGCAGCTCCGTACGGGGATGGAACACAGATACGCAGTATTTT
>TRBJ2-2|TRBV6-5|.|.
CASSYLSGRQNTGELFF
TGTGCCAGCAGTTACTTGTCGGGTCGGCAGAACACCGGGGAGCTGTTTTTT
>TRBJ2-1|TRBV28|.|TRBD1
CASSSGQGIVNEQFF
TGTGCCAGCAGCTCCGGACAGGGAATTGTGAATGAGCAGTTCTTC
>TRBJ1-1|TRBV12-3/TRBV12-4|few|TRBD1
CASRTQGATEAFF
TGTGCCAGCAGGACTCAGGGGGCCACTGAAGCTTTCTTT
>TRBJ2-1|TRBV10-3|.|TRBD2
CAISETLKAGGLSREQFF
TGTGCCATCAGTGAGACCTTAAAAGCGGGAGGGCTTAGCCGTGAGCAGTTCTTC
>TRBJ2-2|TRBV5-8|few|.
CASSLILGTGELFF
TGTGCCAGCAGCTTAATTTTGGGCACCGGGGAGCTGTTTTTT
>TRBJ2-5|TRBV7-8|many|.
CASSTHETQYF
TGTGCCAGCAGCACCCACGAGACCCAGTACTTC
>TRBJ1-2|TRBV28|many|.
CASQGDYGYTF
TGTGCCAGTCAGGGCGACTATGGCTACACCTTC
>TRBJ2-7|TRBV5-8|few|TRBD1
CASRLTGAYEQYF
TGTGCCAGCAGATTAACAGGGGCCTACGAGCAGTACTTC
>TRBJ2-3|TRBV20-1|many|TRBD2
CSARDVLLAGNPSTDTQYF
TGCAGTGCTAGAGATGTCTTACTAGCGGGAAACCCTAGCACAGATACGCAGTATTTT
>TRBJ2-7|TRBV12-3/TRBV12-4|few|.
CASSLDTPGQYF
TGTGCCAGCAGTTTAGACACCCCGGGGCAGTACTTC
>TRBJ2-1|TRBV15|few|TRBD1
CATTADRGGYNEQFF
TGTGCCACCACCGCGGACAGGGGGGGCTACAATGAGCAGTTCTTC
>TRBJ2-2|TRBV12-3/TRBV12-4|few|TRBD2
CATTRLAGVNTGELFF
TGTGCCACCACTAGACTAGCGGGGGTTAACACCGGGGAGCTGTTTTTT
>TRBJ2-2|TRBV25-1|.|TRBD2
CASSAPSGSPANTGELFF
TGTGCCAGCAGTGCACCTAGCGGGAGCCCGGCGAACACCGGGGAGCTGTTTTTT
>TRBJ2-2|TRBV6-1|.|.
CSTMPLRGIDTGELFF
TGTTCCACCATGCCCTTGCGGGGCATTGACACCGGGGAGCTGTTTTTT
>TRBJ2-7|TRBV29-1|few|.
CSVAGRAVNEQYF
TGCAGCGTTGCGGGCCGGGCTGTGAACGAGCAGTACTTC
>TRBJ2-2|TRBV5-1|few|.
CASSLMTGTGELFF
TGCGCCAGCAGCTTGATGACGGGCACCGGGGAGCTGTTTTTT
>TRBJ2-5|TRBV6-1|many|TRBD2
CASSRTSGLETQYF
TGTGCCAGCAGCAGGACTAGCGGGTTAGAGACCCAGTACTTC